The entry below describes one TCR beta chain. These data originate in a study of blood T cell repertoires in COVID-19. Study-wide context: Spain, Italy and the United States supplied samples that represented acute and convalescent COVID-19. T cells, B-cell-depleted T cells, or PBMCs supplied cDNA or gDNA.

In the authors' methods: Reference gene primer amplification gave nucleated cell count estimates. Measured with immunoSEQ multiplex PCR; TCRdb has only the in-frame clones, and not every one. That table supplies the V and J calls and clone size; D and trimming were determined from the DNA. Of about 240,000 clones in the sample, roughly 90% were seen once. The CDR3 is 14 amino acids. Trimming cost V 0 bases and J 1 base, with 7 bases left between them. In germline, CDR1 is SGHRS, CDR2 YFSETQ. What was sequenced was peripheral blood. The rearrangement uses TRBV5-1 and TRBJ2-5; no clear D gene. The sequence was collected from a man in his fifties or sixties who had recovered from COVID-19. The CDR3 DNA follows: TGCGCCAGCAGCTTGGGACATTTCCAAGAGACCCAGTACTTC. As protein: CASSLGHFQETQYF.